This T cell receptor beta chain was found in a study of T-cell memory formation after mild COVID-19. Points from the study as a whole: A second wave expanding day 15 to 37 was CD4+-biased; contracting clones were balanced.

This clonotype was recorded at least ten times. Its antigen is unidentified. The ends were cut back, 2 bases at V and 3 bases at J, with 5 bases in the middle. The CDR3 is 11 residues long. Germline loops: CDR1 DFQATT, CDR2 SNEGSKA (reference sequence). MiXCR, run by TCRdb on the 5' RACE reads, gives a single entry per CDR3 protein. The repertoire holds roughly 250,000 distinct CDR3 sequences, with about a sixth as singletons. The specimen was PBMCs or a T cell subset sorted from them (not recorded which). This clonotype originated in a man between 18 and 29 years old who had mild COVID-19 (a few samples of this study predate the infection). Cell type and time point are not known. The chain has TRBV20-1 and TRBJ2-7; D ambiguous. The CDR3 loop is CSARLSYEQYF. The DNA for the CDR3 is TGCAGTGCTAGACTGAGCTACGAGCAGTACTTC.